This T cell receptor (beta chain) was retrieved from a study of tumor-infiltrating lymphocytes in oesophageal squamous cell carcinoma. TCRdb redid the calling of the PCR reads with MiXCR, one entry per CDR3 protein. This repertoire shows under 20,000 distinct CDR3 sequences, roughly two fifths found once; its top ten account for more than 25%. Germline-derived CDR1 and CDR2 are SGHTA and FQGTGA. V lost 3 bases, J lost 12 bases, and 2 bases stayed unmatched. The CDR3 consists of 12 residues. This TCR derives from a male donor with esophageal squamous cell carcinoma. The chain links TRBV7-3 to TRBJ2-6, with TRBD1 matching over 7 bases. Sequencing was performed on esophageal tumor tissue. The CDR3 is CASSFDRAVLTF. In DNA, the CDR3 is TGTGCCAGCAGCTTCGACAGGGCCGTCCTGACTTTC.